A single TCR beta chain is shown here with its context. This sample stems from a study of blood T cell repertoires in COVID-19. About the study: Some COVID-19 samples were acute and others convalescent; all came from the United States, Italy and Spain. PBMCs, B-cell-depleted T cells, or T cells were the source of the cDNA or gDNA that made up the material.

Source study methods: Amplifying reference gene primers gave estimates of nucleated cell counts. Profiling relied on immunoSEQ multiplex PCR, and the TCRdb table lists in-frame clones only, not all of them. V, J and clone size reflect that table, while D and trimming were determined from the DNA. The sample yields roughly 43,000 clones, approximately 90% seen once. There are 14 residues in the CDR3. Per germline, CDR1 LNHDA and CDR2 SQIVND (reference sequence). Deletions cut 3 bases from V and 7 bases from J, with 15 bases between. J is TRBJ1-2 and V is TRBV19, with a weak D call TRBD1 (6 bases). Sequenced input: peripheral blood. The sequence was collected from an older man with active COVID-19. CDR3 in DNA: TGTGCCAGTAGTATCGGATTAGGACAGTTTGGCTACACCTTC. It is translated as CASSIGLGQFGYTF.